Each of the 26 T cell receptor beta chains below was sequenced from the same sample in a study of blood T cell repertoires in COVID-19. Clones were sequenced by immunoSEQ multiplex PCR, and TCRdb holds only the in-frame ones, with some missing. The repertoire has 30,000 to 40,000 clones, around 90% of them found once; the top ten carry less than 15%. The specimen sequenced was peripheral blood. The receptor source for this set is a man in his 70s with active COVID-19.

The chain links TRBV5-1 to TRBJ1-4; D might be TRBD1 (5 bases). Germline assignment: CDR1 SGHRS and CDR2 YFSETQ. Trimming stripped 4 bases from V and 6 bases from J, with 13 bases between. CDR3 length: 14 residues. CDR3 amino acids: CASSHGGGDEKLFF. The CDR3 coding sequence is TGCGCCAGCAGCCACGGCGGGGGAGATGAAAAACTGTTTTTT.

V gene TRBV5-1 combines with J gene TRBJ2-2; TRBD2 aligns across 10 bases. This CDR3 has 17 residues. Unmatched junction bases numbered 7, after V lost 0 bases and J lost 5 bases. Germline CDR1 is SGHRS and CDR2 is YFSETQ. The CDR3 here is CASSLEASGSLTGELFF. CDR3 coding DNA: TGCGCCAGCAGCTTGGAGGCTAGCGGGAGTTTGACCGGGGAGCTGTTTTTT.

The genes are TRBV19 and TRBJ1-1; 12 nucleotides line up with TRBD1. Germline-derived CDR1 and CDR2 are LNHDA and SQIVND (reference sequence). The CDR3 loop spans 16 amino acids. Trimming cost V 5 bases and J 4 bases; bases outside gene matches: 8. CDR3 loop: CASSLRGTGGGTEAFF. For the CDR3, the DNA is TGTGCCAGTAGTCTCAGAGGGACAGGGGGCGGCACTGAAGCTTTCTTT.

V and J are TRBV3-1 (or the pseudogene TRBV3-2) and TRBJ2-7; perhaps TRBD1 as D (5 bases). CDR3 size: 11 residues. The V gene lost 2 bases and the J gene lost 6 bases, with 5 bases spanning the gap. Germline assignment: CDR1 LGHDT and CDR2 YNNKEL (reference sequence). In DNA, the CDR3 is TGTGCCAGCAGCCAAAGGGGCGAGCAGTACTTC. Its protein product is CASSQRGEQYF.

The V call is TRBV3-1 (or the pseudogene TRBV3-2), the J call TRBJ2-7, with TRBD2 identical over 8 bases. The V gene's germline CDR1 is LGHDT and CDR2 YNNKEL (reference sequence). J lost 4 bases, V lost 5 bases, and 7 bases had no gene match. The CDR3 spans 14 residues. The DNA for the CDR3 is TGTGCCAGCAGCACGTCGGGACTAGGGTACGAGCAGTACTTC. Protein product: CASSTSGLGYEQYF.

The chain's CDR3 is CASSRSGRAGNEQFF. CDR3 in DNA: TGTGCCAGCAGCCGTAGCGGGAGGGCCGGAAATGAGCAGTTCTTC. This chain joins TRBV5-8 and TRBJ2-1, with 11 bases identical to TRBD2. There are 15 residues in the CDR3. With V trimmed by 4 bases and J by 7 bases, 7 bases remained unmatched. The germline CDR1 and CDR2 sequences are SGHTS and YDEGEE.

This clone was counted a few times. The V call is TRBV5-4, the J call TRBJ2-7; 9 positions agree with TRBD1. CDR1 is SGHNT, CDR2 YYREEE, per germline (reference sequence). The V and J ends lost 4 bases and 3 bases, in that order; junction bases with no gene match: 8. The CDR3 extends over 15 amino acids. CDR3 coding DNA: TGTGCCAGCAGCCCTGGCGGACAGGGGATCTACGAGCAGTACTTC. Translated: CASSPGGQGIYEQYF.

The genes are TRBV14 and TRBJ2-5; D unresolved. Germline CDR1 and CDR2: SGHDN and FVKESK. The V end was cut by 1 base, the J end by 5 bases, with 8 bases between. CDR3 size: 13 residues. CDR3 nucleotides: TGTGCCAGCAGCCAAGTACCGAGGGAGACCCAGTACTTC. Residues: CASSQVPRETQYF.

This clone is a singleton in its sample. The V gene is TRBV27, the J gene TRBJ2-1; perhaps TRBD2 as D (6 bases). CDR1 is MNHEY and CDR2 is SMNVEV in the germline V gene (reference sequence). The V end lost 3 bases, the J end lost 9 bases, and 15 bases lay between the germline ends. The CDR3 runs to 14 residues. CDR3 coding DNA: TGTGCCAGCAGTTTTGCGACTAGGGCCGGTGAGCAGTTCTTC. Translated, it gives CASSFATRAGEQFF.

The chain recombines TRBV3-1 (or the pseudogene TRBV3-2) with TRBJ2-3; the match to TRBD2 covers 14 bases. The germline CDR1 and CDR2 sequences are LGHDT and YNNKEL (reference sequence). CDR3 length: 16 residues. V shed 3 bases and J 9 bases; nucleotides not matched to a gene: 8. CDR3 region: CASSQDAGTSGRTQYF. CDR3 sequence (DNA): TGTGCCAGCAGCCAGGACGCCGGGACTAGCGGGAGAACGCAGTATTTT.

This chain connects TRBV5-4 to TRBJ2-3; a weak D match, TRBD1 (5 bases). V was trimmed by 2 bases and J by 2 bases, leaving 9 bases between them. CDR1 is SGHNT and CDR2 is YYREEE in the germline V gene (reference sequence). There are 14 residues in the CDR3. The chain's CDR3 is CASSFSRATDTQYF. In DNA form, the CDR3 reads TGTGCCAGCAGCTTCTCCAGGGCCACAGATACGCAGTATTTT.

The CDR3, as DNA: TGTGCCACCGTCCTGGGGGCCGGCACAGATACGCAGTATTTT. This translates into CATVLGAGTDTQYF. The rearrangement joins TRBV15 to TRBJ2-3; possibly TRBD1 for D (6 bases). The V end lost 8 bases, the J end lost 1 base, and 13 bases lay between the germline ends. The germline gives CDR1 LNHNV, CDR2 YYDKDF (reference sequence). The CDR3 runs to 14 residues.

CDR3 residues: CASSPGLALTNNEQFF. Here the CDR3 DNA reads TGTGCCAGCAGCCCGGGACTAGCGCTAACGAACAATGAGCAGTTCTTC. V usage is TRBV3-1 (or the pseudogene TRBV3-2) and J usage is TRBJ2-1, with 10 positions matching TRBD2. Germline loops: CDR1 LGHDT, CDR2 YNNKEL (reference sequence). The CDR3 has 16 residues. Unmatched junction bases numbered 8, after V lost 4 bases and J lost 5 bases.

The count of this clone is one. The chain combines TRBV19 with TRBJ1-2; maybe TRBD1 (6 bases). The CDR3 length is 13 residues. Germline V gene lookup returns CDR1 LNHDA and CDR2 SQIVND (reference sequence). V was shortened by 5 bases and J by 6 bases, with 13 bases between the two germline ends. This chain's CDR3 is CASSARTVNGYTF. CDR3 nucleotides: TGTGCCAGTAGTGCTAGGACAGTGAATGGCTACACCTTC.

The J gene is TRBJ2-7, the V gene TRBV11-2; D call uncertain. Germline V lookup: CDR1 SGHAT, CDR2 FQNNGV. The CDR3 covers 13 residues. V lost 0 bases to trimming and J lost 6 bases, with 9 bases between them. CDR3 bases: TGTGCCAGCAGCTTAGAGGGTCGGAGCGAGCAGTACTTC. Translating gives CASSLEGRSEQYF.

In DNA, the CDR3 is TGTGCCAGCAGTCTCGACAGGTATCAGCCCCAGCATTTT. Translated, it gives CASSLDRYQPQHF. V is TRBV27 and J is TRBJ1-5; D is possibly TRBD1 (6 bases). Germline values: CDR1 MNHEY, CDR2 SMNVEV (reference sequence). The CDR3 has 13 residues. Trimming pared 5 bases from V and 5 bases from J, leaving 10 bases between.

The gene calls are TRBV7-2 and TRBJ1-2; 8 bases are shared with TRBD1. V shed 1 base, J shed 4 bases, and the junction held 2 bases outside the gene matches. The CDR3 is 14 amino acids. Germline CDR1 reads SGHTA; CDR2 reads FQGNSA. The CDR3 DNA follows: TGTGCCAGCAGCTTAGGGGGGACAGGCTATGGCTACACCTTC. Protein sequence: CASSLGGTGYGYTF.

V and J are TRBV4-1 and TRBJ1-4; D is unresolved. V was shortened by 2 bases and J by 6 bases, with 4 bases between the two germline ends. Germline CDR1 MGHRA, CDR2 YSYEKL. The CDR3 consists of 12 residues. In nucleotides, the CDR3 is TGCGCCAGCAGCCAACCGTATGAAAAACTGTTTTTT. This codes for CASSQPYEKLFF.

This chain links TRBV6-5 with TRBJ1-4; 7 nucleotides align to TRBD1. After removal of 6 bases from V and 3 bases from J, the junction contained 1 base not matched to a gene. CDR1 MNHEY and CDR2 SVGAGI come from the germline V gene. The CDR3 sequence is 13 residues long. The CDR3: CASRTGPNEKLFF. The CDR3 DNA follows: TGTGCCAGCAGGACAGGGCCTAATGAAAAACTGTTTTTT.

V is TRBV28 and J is TRBJ1-6; a weak D match, TRBD1 (6 bases). CDR1 MDHEN and CDR2 SYDVKM come from the germline V gene. The CDR3 runs 14 residues. Trimming left V 4 bases short and J 10 bases short, with 14 bases between. Written as DNA, the CDR3 is TGTGCCAGCAGTTCAGGACAGCCTATGTCACCCCTCCACTTT. It specifies CASSSGQPMSPLHF.

This clone turned up a few times. V usage is TRBV5-1 and J usage is TRBJ2-7, with TRBD1 identical over 10 bases. The CDR3 is 14 residues long. CDR1 is SGHRS, CDR2 YFSETQ, per germline. With V trimmed by 8 bases and J by 2 bases, 7 bases remained unmatched. The CDR3 spells CASTLGTGAYEQYF. The CDR3 nucleotides are TGCGCCAGTACCCTTGGGACAGGGGCCTACGAGCAGTACTTC.

The V gene is TRBV15, the J gene TRBJ2-2; D is perhaps TRBD2 (5 bases). The V end was cut by 8 bases, the J end by 4 bases, with 11 bases between. Germline CDR1 LNHNV, CDR2 YYDKDF (reference sequence). CDR3 length: 13 amino acids. The CDR3 nucleotides read TGTGCCACCGGACGGGGTGGCACCGGGGAGCTGTTTTTT. It translates to CATGRGGTGELFF.

V and J are TRBV6-6 and TRBJ1-5; a possible D gene is TRBD1 (5 bases). The CDR3 covers 16 residues. V was clipped by 2 bases and J by 4 bases, with 15 bases between them. Per the germline V gene, CDR1 is MNHNY and CDR2 is SVGAGI (reference sequence). For the CDR3, the DNA is TGTGCCAGCAGTTACAAGTCGGGGGGAGGTAATCAGCCCCAGCATTTT. Protein product: CASSYKSGGGNQPQHF.

This chain connects TRBV3-1 (or the pseudogene TRBV3-2) to TRBJ2-1, with 7 nucleotides matching TRBD2. Looked up from germline, CDR1 is LGHDT and CDR2 is YNNKEL (reference sequence). J gave up 14 bases and V 2 bases, and 9 bases lay outside the gene matches. CDR3 length: 13 amino acids. CDR3 loop: CASSQRRQGGEFF. Written as DNA, the CDR3 is TGTGCCAGCAGCCAACGAAGGCAGGGAGGGGAGTTCTTC.

The rearrangement uses TRBV10-3 and TRBJ2-6; tentatively, D is TRBD1 (6 bases). Germline assignment: CDR1 ENHRY and CDR2 SYGVKD. The CDR3 runs to 16 residues. V was shortened by 2 bases and J by 0 bases, with 8 bases between the two germline ends. CDR3 coding DNA: TGTGCCATCAGTGAGGACAGGCGCTCTGGGGCCAACGTCCTGACTTTC. This translates into CAISEDRRSGANVLTF.

This sequence joins TRBV6-6 and TRBJ2-7; 9 bases map to TRBD1. Trimming removed 5 bases from V and 5 bases from J; junction bases left unmatched: 7. The CDR3 is 14 residues long. In germline, CDR1 is MNHNY, CDR2 SVGAGI (reference sequence). The CDR3 DNA reads TGTGCCAGCAGTACCCGGGACAGGGCCAACGAGCAGTACTTC. As protein: CASSTRDRANEQYF.